Given below is one TCR beta chain in context. Libraries were prepared by immunoSEQ multiplex PCR; TCRdb keeps only in-frame clonotypes and omits some of them. This table has hundreds of thousands of clones, 75% to 95% appearing once. The V and J ends lost 0 bases and 4 bases respectively, with 10 bases between them. The CDR3 runs 14 residues. Germline lookup yields CDR1 SGDLS and CDR2 YYNGEE. The data originate from a study of control samples from healthy donors and cancer patients. Sequenced material: PBMCs. The receptor was isolated from a man aged 40-50 years with head and neck cancer. The chain couples TRBV9 to TRBJ1-1; D not certain. The CDR3 region is CASSVGVRPTEAFF. CDR3 coding DNA: TGTGCCAGCAGCGTAGGAGTCCGCCCCACTGAAGCTTTCTTT. Full variable domain (missing parts from reference TRBV9 and TRBJ1-1): DSGVTQTPKHLITATGQRVTLRCSPRSGDLSVYWYQQSLDQGLQFLIQYYNGEERAKGNILERFSAQQFPDLHSELNLSSLELGDSALYFCASSVGVRPTEAFFGQGTRLTVV.